Below, 4 T cell receptor beta chains from the same sample are listed, as sequenced in a study of response to subunit inactivated influenza vaccine. TCRdb recomputed calls from the RT-PCR reads with MiXCR, one row per CDR3 protein. The table records about 570,000 distinct CDR3 sequences, about 12% of them present only once. Sample: PBMCs from blood, taken on the day of vaccination. Receptors were obtained from a man aged 50-59 years who received an inactivated influenza vaccine.

In this sample, this clonotype turned up a few times. The chain has TRBV6-5 and TRBJ2-5; perhaps TRBD1 as D (6 bases). The V end lost 2 bases, the J end lost 4 bases, and 17 bases lay between the germline ends. Per germline, CDR1 MNHEY and CDR2 SVGAGI. This CDR3 is built from 16 residues. CDR3 protein: CASSYNQGRLGETQYF. CDR3 nucleotides: TGTGCCAGCAGTTACAACCAGGGGCGCTTGGGAGAGACCCAGTACTTC.

This clonotype was counted ten times or more. The rearrangement uses TRBV29-1 and TRBJ2-5; either TRBD1 or TRBD2 may fit D (5 bases each). Deletions cut 4 bases from V and 5 bases from J, with 14 bases between. Germline lookup yields CDR1 SQVTM and CDR2 ANQGSEA. The CDR3 sequence is 13 residues long. CDR3: CSVAGGYKETQYF. The CDR3 DNA follows: TGCAGCGTTGCTGGGGGTTACAAGGAGACCCAGTACTTC.

V usage is TRBV12-3 or TRBV12-4 and J usage is TRBJ2-5, with TRBD2 as a possible D gene (6 bases). V lost 2 bases and J 4 bases, leaving 20 bases between the germline ends. This CDR3 is 17 amino acids long. The CDR3 bases are TGTGCCAGCAGTTTAAGACTTGGAGGGCAGTTCGGAGAGACCCAGTACTTC. Its translation: CASSLRLGGQFGETQYF.

J is TRBJ1-2 and V is TRBV7-9, with no clear D. Trimming took off 1 base at V and 0 bases at J, with 9 bases between the two ends. Germline V lookup: CDR1 SEHNR, CDR2 FQNEAQ (reference sequence). The CDR3 spans 15 residues. CDR3 DNA sequence: TGTGCCAGCAGCTTAGGCTACAGCTCTAACTATGGCTACACCTTC. This sequence encodes CASSLGYSSNYGYTF.